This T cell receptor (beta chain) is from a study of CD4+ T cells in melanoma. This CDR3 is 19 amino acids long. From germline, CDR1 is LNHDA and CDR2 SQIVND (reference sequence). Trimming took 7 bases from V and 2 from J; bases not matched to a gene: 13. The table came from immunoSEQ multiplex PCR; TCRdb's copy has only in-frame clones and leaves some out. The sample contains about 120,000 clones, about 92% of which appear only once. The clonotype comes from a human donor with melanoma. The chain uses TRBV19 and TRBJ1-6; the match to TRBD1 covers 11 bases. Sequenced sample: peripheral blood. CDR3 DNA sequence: TGTGCCAGTACCTCCATGGGGACAGGGGGAGACCCCTATAATTCACCCCTCCACTTT. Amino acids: CASTSMGTGGDPYNSPLHF.